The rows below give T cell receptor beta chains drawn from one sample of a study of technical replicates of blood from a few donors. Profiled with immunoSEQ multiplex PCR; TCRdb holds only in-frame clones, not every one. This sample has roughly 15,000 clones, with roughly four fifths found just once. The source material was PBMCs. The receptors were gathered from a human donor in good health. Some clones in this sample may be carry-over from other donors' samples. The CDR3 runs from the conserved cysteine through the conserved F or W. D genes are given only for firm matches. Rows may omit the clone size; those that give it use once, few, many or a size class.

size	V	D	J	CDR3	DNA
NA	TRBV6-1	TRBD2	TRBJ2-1	CASSDPGLAGEVYNEQFF	TGTGCCAGCAGTGACCCGGGACTAGCGGGGGAGGTCTACAATGAGCAGTTCTTC
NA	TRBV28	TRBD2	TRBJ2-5	CASSFLAGERETQYF	TGTGCCAGCAGTTTCCTAGCGGGAGAGAGGGAGACCCAGTACTTC
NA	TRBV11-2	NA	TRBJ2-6	CASSPRSSGANVLTF	TGTGCCAGCAGCCCACGGAGCTCTGGGGCCAACGTCCTGACTTTC
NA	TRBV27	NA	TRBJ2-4	CASSLPGSGGENIQYF	TGTGCCAGCAGTTTACCCGGGTCAGGCGGGGAAAACATTCAGTACTTC
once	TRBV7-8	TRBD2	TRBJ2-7	CASSFSGNIYEQYF	TGTGCCAGCAGCTTTAGCGGGAACATCTACGAGCAGTACTTC
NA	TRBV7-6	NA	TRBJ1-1	CASTSEVLPKITEAFF	TGTGCCAGCACTTCGGAGGTCCTCCCAAAAATCACTGAAGCTTTCTTT
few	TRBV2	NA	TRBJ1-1	CASSPGGRAFF	TGTGCCAGCAGTCCTGGCGGGAGAGCTTTCTTT
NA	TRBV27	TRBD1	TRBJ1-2	CASTEGQGAYGYTF	TGTGCCAGCACCGAGGGACAGGGGGCTTATGGCTACACCTTC
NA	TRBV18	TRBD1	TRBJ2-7	CASSPGGPGTGNYEQYF	TGTGCCAGCTCACCAGGGGGCCCCGGGACAGGGAACTACGAGCAGTACTTC
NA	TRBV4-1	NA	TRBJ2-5	CASSQDRLLRDRETQYF	TGCGCCAGCAGCCAAGATCGACTACTTAGGGATCGGGAGACCCAGTACTTC
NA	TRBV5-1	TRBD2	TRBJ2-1	CASSLVPSGNIYNEQFF	TGCGCCAGCAGCTTGGTGCCTAGCGGGAATATCTACAATGAGCAGTTCTTC
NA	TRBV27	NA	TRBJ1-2	CASSLSGVRGTVGYGYTF	TGTGCCAGCAGTTTATCGGGCGTCCGGGGAACGGTGGGCTATGGCTACACCTTC
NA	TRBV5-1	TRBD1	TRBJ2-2	CASRIGTGGTGELFF	TGCGCCAGCAGAATTGGGACAGGAGGCACCGGGGAGCTGTTTTTT
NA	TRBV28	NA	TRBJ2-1	CASRGGALKQFF	TGTGCCAGCAGAGGAGGGGCCTTGAAGCAGTTCTTC
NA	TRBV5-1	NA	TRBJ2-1	CASHRSDYSSYNEQFF	TGCGCCAGCCATAGGAGCGATTATAGCTCCTACAATGAGCAGTTCTTC
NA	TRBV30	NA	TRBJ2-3	CAWSVPGSGTQYF	TGTGCCTGGAGTGTACCAGGTTCAGGTACGCAGTATTTT
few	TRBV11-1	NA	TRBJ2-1	CASSLAGTGINNEQFF	TGTGCCAGCAGCTTAGCCGGGACTGGAATAAACAATGAGCAGTTCTTC
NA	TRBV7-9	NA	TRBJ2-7	CASSLGGLLYEQYF	TGTGCCAGCAGCTTAGGGGGGCTCCTCTACGAGCAGTACTTC
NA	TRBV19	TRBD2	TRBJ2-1	CASTGSGRASYNEQFF	TGTGCCAGTACTGGTAGCGGGAGGGCCTCCTACAATGAGCAGTTCTTC
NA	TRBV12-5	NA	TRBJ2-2	CASGSLGGELFF	TGTGCTAGTGGTTCCCTCGGCGGGGAGCTGTTTTTT
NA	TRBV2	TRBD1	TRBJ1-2	CASSNGQGIHGYTF	TGTGCCAGCAGTAATGGACAGGGGATACATGGCTACACCTTC
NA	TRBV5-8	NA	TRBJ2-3	CASSAFTARRREDTQYF	TGTGCCAGCAGCGCATTCACCGCCCGACGTCGGGAAGATACGCAGTATTTT
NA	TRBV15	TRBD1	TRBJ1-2	CATRANRGLYYGYTF	TGTGCCACCAGGGCGAACAGGGGGCTTTACTATGGCTACACCTTC
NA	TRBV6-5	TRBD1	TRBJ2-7	CASSYRGTGSSYEQYF	TGTGCCAGCAGTTACCGGGGGACAGGAAGCAGCTACGAGCAGTACTTC
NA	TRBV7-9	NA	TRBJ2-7	CASSSSLASYEQYF	TGTGCCAGCAGCTCCTCCCTAGCGAGCTACGAGCAGTACTTC
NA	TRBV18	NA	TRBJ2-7	CASSPATVYEQYF	TGTGCCAGCTCACCCGCGACAGTCTACGAGCAGTACTTC
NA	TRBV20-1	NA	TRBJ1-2	CSAYRVLDTF	TGCAGTGCTTACAGGGTCTTAGACACCTTC
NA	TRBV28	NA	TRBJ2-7	CASSFRGTRVYEQYF	TGTGCCAGCAGTTTCAGGGGTACGAGGGTCTACGAGCAGTACTTC
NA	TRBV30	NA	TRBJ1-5	CAWSVHGDQPQHF	TGTGCCTGGAGTGTACATGGAGATCAGCCCCAGCATTTT
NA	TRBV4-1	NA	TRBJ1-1	CASSQTRRGLNTEAFF	TGCGCCAGCAGCCAAACAAGACGGGGATTGAACACTGAAGCTTTCTTT
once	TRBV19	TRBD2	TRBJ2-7	CASSIILAGPYEQYF	TGTGCCAGTAGTATTATACTAGCGGGACCATACGAGCAGTACTTC
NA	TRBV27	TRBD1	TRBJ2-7	CASSLGGQGAYEQYF	TGTGCCAGCAGTTTAGGGGGACAGGGGGCCTACGAGCAGTACTTC
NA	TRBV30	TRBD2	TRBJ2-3	CAWRPSGSTDTQYF	TGTGCCTGGAGGCCTAGCGGGTCCACAGATACGCAGTATTTT
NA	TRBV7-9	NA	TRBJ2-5	CASSLDRDLQETQYF	TGTGCCAGCAGCTTAGATAGGGACTTACAAGAGACCCAGTACTTC